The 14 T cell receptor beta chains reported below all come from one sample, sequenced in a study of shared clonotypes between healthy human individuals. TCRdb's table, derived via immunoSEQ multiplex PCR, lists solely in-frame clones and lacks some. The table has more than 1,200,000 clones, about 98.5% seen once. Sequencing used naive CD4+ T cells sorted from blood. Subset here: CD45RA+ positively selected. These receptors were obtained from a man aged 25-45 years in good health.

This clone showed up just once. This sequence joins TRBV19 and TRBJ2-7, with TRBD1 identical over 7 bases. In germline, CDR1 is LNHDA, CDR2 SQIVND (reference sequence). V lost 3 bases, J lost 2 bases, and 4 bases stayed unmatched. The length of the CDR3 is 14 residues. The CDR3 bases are TGTGCCAGTAGTATGGTGACAGGGACCTACGAGCAGTACTTC. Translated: CASSMVTGTYEQYF.

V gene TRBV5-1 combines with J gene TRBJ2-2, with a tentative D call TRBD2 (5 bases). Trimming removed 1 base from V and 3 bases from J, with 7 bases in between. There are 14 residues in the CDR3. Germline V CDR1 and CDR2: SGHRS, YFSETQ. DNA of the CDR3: TGCGCCAGCAGCTTGTTCGGGGACACCGGGGAGCTGTTTTTT. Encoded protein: CASSLFGDTGELFF.

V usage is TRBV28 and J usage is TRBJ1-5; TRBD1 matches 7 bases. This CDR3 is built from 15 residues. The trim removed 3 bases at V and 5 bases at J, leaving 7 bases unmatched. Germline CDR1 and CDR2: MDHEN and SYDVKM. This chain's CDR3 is CASSFAGQSDQPQHF. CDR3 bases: TGTGCCAGCAGTTTTGCGGGACAGTCGGATCAGCCCCAGCATTTT.

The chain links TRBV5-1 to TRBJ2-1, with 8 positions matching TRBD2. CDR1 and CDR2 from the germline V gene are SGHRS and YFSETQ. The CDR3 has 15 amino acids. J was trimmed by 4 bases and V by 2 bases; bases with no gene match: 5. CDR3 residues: CASSFSGGTYNEQFF. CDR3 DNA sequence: TGCGCCAGCAGCTTCTCGGGAGGGACTTACAATGAGCAGTTCTTC.

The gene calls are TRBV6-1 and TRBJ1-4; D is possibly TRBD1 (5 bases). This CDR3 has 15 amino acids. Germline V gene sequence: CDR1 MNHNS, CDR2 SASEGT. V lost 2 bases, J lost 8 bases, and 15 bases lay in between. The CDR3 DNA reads TGTGCCAGCAGTGAAAAGGGCCCCGGGGGGGAAAAACTGTTTTTT. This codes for CASSEKGPGGEKLFF.

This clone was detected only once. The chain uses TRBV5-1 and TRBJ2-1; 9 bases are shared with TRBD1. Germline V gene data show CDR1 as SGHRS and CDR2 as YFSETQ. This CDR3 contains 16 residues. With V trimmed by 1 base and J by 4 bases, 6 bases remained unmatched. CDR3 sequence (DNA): TGCGCCAGCAGCTTGAAACCGGGACAGGGATACAATGAGCAGTTCTTC. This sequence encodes CASSLKPGQGYNEQFF.

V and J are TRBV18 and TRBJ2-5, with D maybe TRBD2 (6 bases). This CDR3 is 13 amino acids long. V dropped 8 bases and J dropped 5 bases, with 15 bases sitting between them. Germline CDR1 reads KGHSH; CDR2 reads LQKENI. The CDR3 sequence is CASGTVRGETQYF. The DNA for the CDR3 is TGTGCCAGCGGGACTGTCCGGGGGGAGACCCAGTACTTC.

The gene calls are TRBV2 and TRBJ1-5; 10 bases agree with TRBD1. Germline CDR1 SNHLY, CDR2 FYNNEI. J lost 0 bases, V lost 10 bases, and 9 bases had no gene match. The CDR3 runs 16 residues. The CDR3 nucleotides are TGTGCCACCCAACGGGACAGGGGAACTAGCAATCAGCCCCAGCATTTT. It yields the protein CATQRDRGTSNQPQHF.

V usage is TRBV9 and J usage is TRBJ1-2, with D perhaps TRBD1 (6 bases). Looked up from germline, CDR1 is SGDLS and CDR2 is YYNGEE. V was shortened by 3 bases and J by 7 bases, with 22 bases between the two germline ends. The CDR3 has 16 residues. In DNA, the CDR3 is TGTGCCAGCAGCGGATCGTACAGGGTTCCCGTATCTGGCTACACCTTC. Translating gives CASSGSYRVPVSGYTF. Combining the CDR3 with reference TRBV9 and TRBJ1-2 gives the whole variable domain DSGVTQTPKHLITATGQRVTLRCSPRSGDLSVYWYQQSLDQGLQFLIQYYNGEERAKGNILERFSAQQFPDLHSELNLSSLELGDSALYFCASSGSYRVPVSGYTFGSGTRLTVV.

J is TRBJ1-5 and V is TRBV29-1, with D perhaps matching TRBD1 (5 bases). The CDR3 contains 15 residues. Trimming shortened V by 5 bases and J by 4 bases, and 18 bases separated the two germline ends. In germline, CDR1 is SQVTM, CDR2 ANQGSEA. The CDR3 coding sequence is TGCAGCGTTCTCTTTGGGGCAGGGCTGAATCAGCCCCAGCATTTT. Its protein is CSVLFGAGLNQPQHF.

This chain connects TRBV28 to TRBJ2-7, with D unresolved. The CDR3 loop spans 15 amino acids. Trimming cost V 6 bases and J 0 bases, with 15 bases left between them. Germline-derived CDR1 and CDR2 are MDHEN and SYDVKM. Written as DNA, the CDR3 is TGTGCCAGCAGGACCCCCGGGCAGACCTCCTACGAGCAGTACTTC. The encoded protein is CASRTPGQTSYEQYF.

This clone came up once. CDR3 in amino acids: CASSGGASGRGGTDTQYF. DNA for the CDR3: TGTGCCAGCTCGGGAGGGGCTAGCGGGAGGGGAGGCACAGATACGCAGTATTTT. The rearrangement joins TRBV25-1 to TRBJ2-3, with TRBD2 matching over 12 bases. The CDR3 is 18 amino acids. The junction had 13 bases not matched to a gene; V was cut back by 8 bases and J by 1 base. Germline V gives CDR1 MGHDK, CDR2 SYGVNS.

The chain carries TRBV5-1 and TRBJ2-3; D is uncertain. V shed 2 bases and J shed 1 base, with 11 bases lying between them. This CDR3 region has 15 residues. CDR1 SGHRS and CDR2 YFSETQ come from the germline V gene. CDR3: CASSLGRTGTDTQYF. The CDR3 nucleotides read TGCGCCAGCAGCTTAGGACGGACCGGCACAGATACGCAGTATTTT. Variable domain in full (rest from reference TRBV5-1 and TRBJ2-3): KAGVTQTPRYLIKTRGQQVTLSCSPISGHRSVSWYQQTPGQGLQFLFEYFSETQRNKGNFPGRFSGRQFSNSRSEMNVSTLELGDSALYLCASSLGRTGTDTQYFGPGTRLTVL.

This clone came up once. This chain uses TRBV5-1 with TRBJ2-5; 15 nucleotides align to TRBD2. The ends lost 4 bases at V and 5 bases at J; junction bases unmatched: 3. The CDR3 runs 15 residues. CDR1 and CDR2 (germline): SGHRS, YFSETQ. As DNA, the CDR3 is TGCGCCAGCAGCCACGGACTAGCGGGGGGGGAGACCCAGTACTTC. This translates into CASSHGLAGGETQYF.